Detailed here is one TCR beta chain. This specimen belongs to a study of cytomegalovirus exposure and HLA in healthy donors. PCR amplification relied on 60 Vbeta primers (plus 13 Jbeta primers). Measured with immunoSEQ multiplex PCR; TCRdb has only the in-frame clones, and not every one. This table holds roughly 200,000 clones, roughly 80% found once. The CDR3 loop spans 15 amino acids. Germline V CDR1 and CDR2: SGHAT, FQNNGV. Sequences were obtained from PBMCs. This clonotype was obtained from a man aged 25-45 years in good health and CMV-seronegative. The chain has TRBV11-2 and TRBJ2-5; D is perhaps TRBD1 (5 bases). The DNA matches TRBJ2-7 better at its end, which makes the J call doubtful. The DNA of the CDR3 is TGTGCCAGCAGCTTTGCTATGACAGCCCCCTACGAGCAGTACTTC. Its translation: CASSFAMTAPYEQYF.